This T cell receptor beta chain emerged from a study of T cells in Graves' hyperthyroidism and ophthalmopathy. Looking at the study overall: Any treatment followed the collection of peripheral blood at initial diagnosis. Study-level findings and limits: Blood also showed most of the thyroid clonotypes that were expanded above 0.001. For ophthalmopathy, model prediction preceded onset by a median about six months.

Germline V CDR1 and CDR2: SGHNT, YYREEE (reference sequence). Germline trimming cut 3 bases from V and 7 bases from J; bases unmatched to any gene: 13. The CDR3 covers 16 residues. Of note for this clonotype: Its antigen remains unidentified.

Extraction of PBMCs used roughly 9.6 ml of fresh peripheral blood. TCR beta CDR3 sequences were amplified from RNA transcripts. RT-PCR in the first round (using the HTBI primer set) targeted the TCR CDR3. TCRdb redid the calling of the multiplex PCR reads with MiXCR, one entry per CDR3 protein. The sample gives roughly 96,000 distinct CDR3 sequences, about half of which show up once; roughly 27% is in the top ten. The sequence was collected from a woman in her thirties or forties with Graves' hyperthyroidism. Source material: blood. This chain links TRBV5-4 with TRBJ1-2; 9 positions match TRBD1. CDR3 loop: CASSWLQGQGGGGYTF. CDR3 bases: TGTGCCAGCAGCTGGTTACAGGGACAGGGTGGCGGTGGCTACACCTTC.